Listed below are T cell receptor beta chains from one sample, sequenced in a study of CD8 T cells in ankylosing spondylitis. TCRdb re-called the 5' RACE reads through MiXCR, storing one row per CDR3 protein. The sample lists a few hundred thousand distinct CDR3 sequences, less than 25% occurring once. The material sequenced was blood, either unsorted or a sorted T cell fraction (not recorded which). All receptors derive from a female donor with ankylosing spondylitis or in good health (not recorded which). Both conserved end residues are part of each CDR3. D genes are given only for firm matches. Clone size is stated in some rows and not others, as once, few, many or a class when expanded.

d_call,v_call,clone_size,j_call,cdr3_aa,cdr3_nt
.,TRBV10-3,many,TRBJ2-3,CATGGPGGDTQYF,TGTGCCACCGGGGGACCCGGCGGAGATACGCAGTATTTT
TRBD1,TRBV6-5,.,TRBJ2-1,CASSYRDSSYNEQFF,TGTGCCAGCAGTTACCGGGACAGCTCCTACAATGAGCAGTTCTTC
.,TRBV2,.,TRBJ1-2,CASTAFAGYTF,TGTGCCAGTACAGCTTTTGCTGGCTACACCTTC
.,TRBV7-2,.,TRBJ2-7,CASSLVNRADEQYF,TGTGCCAGCAGCTTAGTTAACAGGGCCGACGAGCAGTACTTC
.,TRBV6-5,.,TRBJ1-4,CASSYSADGQEKLFF,TGTGCCAGCAGTTACTCAGCGGACGGCCAAGAGAAACTGTTTTTT
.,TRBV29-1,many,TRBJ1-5,CSVAQGTNQPQHF,TGCAGCGTTGCTCAGGGGACCAATCAGCCCCAGCATTTT
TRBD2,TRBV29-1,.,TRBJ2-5,CSVDTSGQETQYF,TGCAGCGTTGACACTAGCGGGCAAGAGACCCAGTACTTC
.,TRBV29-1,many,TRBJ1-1,CSALVRTNTEAFF,TGCAGCGCACTAGTCCGTACCAACACTGAAGCTTTCTTT
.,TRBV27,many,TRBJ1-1,CASRIRAGNTEAFF,TGTGCCAGCAGGATCCGGGCAGGCAACACTGAAGCTTTCTTT
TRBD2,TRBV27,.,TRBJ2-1,CASSLRSGRAYNEQFF,TGTGCCAGCAGTTTACGTAGCGGGAGAGCATACAATGAGCAGTTCTTC
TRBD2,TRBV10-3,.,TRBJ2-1,CAIKAGGGNEQFF,TGTGCCATCAAGGCGGGAGGGGGGAATGAGCAGTTCTTC
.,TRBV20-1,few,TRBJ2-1,CSARSIEGINEQFF,TGCAGTGCTAGATCTATTGAGGGAATCAATGAGCAGTTCTTC
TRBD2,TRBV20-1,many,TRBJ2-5,CSGGGEETQYF,TGCAGTGGTGGGGGGGAAGAGACCCAGTACTTC
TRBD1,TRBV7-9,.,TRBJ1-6,CASTPGTGRSPLHF,TGTGCCAGCACCCCCGGGACAGGGCGTTCACCCCTCCACTTT
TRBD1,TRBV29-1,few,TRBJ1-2,CSVTRGLWNGYTF,TGCAGCGTCACCAGGGGGCTCTGGAATGGCTACACCTTC
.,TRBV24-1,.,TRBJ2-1,CATSSGTLGSYNEQFF,TGTGCCACCAGCAGCGGAACCCTCGGCTCCTACAATGAGCAGTTCTTC
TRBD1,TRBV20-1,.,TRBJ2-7,CSASTGASYEQYF,TGCAGTGCGTCGACAGGGGCATCGTACGAGCAGTACTTC
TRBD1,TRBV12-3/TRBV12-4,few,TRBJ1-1,CASSSTGGPEAFF,TGTGCCAGCAGTTCCACAGGGGGACCTGAAGCTTTCTTT
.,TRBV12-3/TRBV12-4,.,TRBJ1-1,CASSLKSTAGEAFF,TGTGCCAGCAGTTTAAAGTCCACGGCAGGTGAAGCTTTCTTT
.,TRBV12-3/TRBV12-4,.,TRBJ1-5,CASSAGGVGNQPQHF,TGTGCCAGCAGTGCCGGCGGGGTAGGGAATCAGCCCCAGCATTTT
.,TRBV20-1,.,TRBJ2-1,CSAPPRGRPGDNEQFF,TGCAGTGCTCCCCCCAGGGGGAGGCCCGGGGACAATGAGCAGTTCTTC
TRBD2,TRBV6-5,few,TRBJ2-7,CATGLAGDVWGEQYF,TGTGCCACAGGACTAGCGGGAGATGTTTGGGGTGAGCAGTACTTC
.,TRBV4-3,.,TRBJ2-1,CASSQDLRARQFF,TGCGCCAGCAGCCAAGATCTCCGGGCACGGCAGTTCTTC
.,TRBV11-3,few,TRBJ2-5,CASSPDPEGETQYF,TGTGCCAGCAGCCCGGACCCAGAGGGAGAGACCCAGTACTTC
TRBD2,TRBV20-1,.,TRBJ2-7,CSTYGLAGGLEQYF,TGCAGTACCTACGGACTAGCGGGAGGGCTCGAGCAGTACTTC
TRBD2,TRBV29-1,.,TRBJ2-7,CSVEIAGTYEQYF,TGCAGCGTTGAAATAGCGGGTACCTACGAGCAGTACTTC
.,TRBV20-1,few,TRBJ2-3,CSASLQVGSYTQYF,TGCAGTGCTAGTCTGCAAGTCGGAAGTTATACGCAGTATTTT
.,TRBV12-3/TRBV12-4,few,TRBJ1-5,CASSFSQGNQPQHF,TGTGCCAGCAGTTTTTCACAGGGCAATCAGCCCCAGCATTTT
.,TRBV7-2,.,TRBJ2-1,CASSLAPGLPYNEQFF,TGTGCCAGCAGCTTAGCCCCGGGACTGCCCTACAATGAGCAGTTCTTC
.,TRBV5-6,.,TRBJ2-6,CASSGYGANVLTF,TGTGCCAGCAGCGGGTACGGGGCCAACGTCCTGACTTTC
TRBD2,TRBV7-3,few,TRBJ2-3,CASSLTSGFTDTQYF,TGTGCCAGCAGCTTGACTAGCGGTTTCACAGATACGCAGTATTTT
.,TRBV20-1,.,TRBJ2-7,CSAPSAAYEQYF,TGCAGTGCTCCTAGCGCCGCCTACGAGCAGTACTTC
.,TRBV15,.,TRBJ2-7,CATSSQGDDGPYEQYF,TGTGCCACCAGCTCCCAGGGAGACGACGGACCCTACGAGCAGTACTTC
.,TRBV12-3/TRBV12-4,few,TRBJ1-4,CASTAGVEKLFF,TGTGCCAGCACCGCAGGGGTCGAGAAACTGTTTTTT
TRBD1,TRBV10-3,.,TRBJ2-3,CAIKTPGQPSIF,TGTGCCATCAAGACTCCGGGACAGCCTTCTATCTTT
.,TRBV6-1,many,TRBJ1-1,CASTTQGTPNTEAFF,TGTGCCAGCACCACTCAGGGAACTCCGAACACTGAAGCTTTCTTT
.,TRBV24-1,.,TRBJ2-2,CATSERGPSTGELFF,TGTGCCACCAGTGAGCGGGGACCGTCCACCGGGGAGCTGTTTTTT
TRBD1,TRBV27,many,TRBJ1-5,CASSLTGVGNQPQHF,TGTGCCAGCAGTTTGACAGGGGTAGGCAATCAGCCCCAGCATTTT
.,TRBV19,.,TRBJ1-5,CASSIVQGRGGGNQPQHF,TGTGCCAGTAGTATAGTACAGGGTCGAGGAGGAGGCAATCAGCCCCAGCATTTT
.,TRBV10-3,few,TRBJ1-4,CAISVGPRGEKLFF,TGTGCCATCAGTGTGGGACCTCGGGGTGAAAAACTGTTTTTT
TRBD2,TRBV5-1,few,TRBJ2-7,CASGTSGYEQYF,TGCGCCAGCGGGACTAGCGGCTACGAGCAGTACTTC
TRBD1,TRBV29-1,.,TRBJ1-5,CSAATGGVGQPQHF,TGCAGCGCCGCGACAGGGGGCGTTGGTCAGCCCCAGCATTTT
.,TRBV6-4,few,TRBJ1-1,CASSDSLLYGGGTEAFF,TGTGCCAGCAGTGACTCGTTGCTCTATGGGGGGGGCACTGAAGCTTTCTTT
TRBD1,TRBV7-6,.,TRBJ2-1,CASSQTGFEQFF,TGTGCCAGCAGCCAGACAGGGTTTGAGCAGTTCTTC
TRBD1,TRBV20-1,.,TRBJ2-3,CSASAGQGTDTQYF,TGCAGTGCTAGCGCGGGACAGGGCACAGATACGCAGTATTTT
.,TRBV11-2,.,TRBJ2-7,CASSSRPTTSYEQYF,TGTGCCAGCAGCTCCCGCCCGACTACATCCTACGAGCAGTACTTC
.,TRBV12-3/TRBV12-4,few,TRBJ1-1,CASSPGTEAFF,TGTGCCAGCAGTCCGGGCACTGAAGCTTTCTTT
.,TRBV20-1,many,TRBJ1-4,CSASRDATNEKLFF,TGCAGTGCTAGTCGGGACGCAACTAATGAAAAACTGTTTTTT
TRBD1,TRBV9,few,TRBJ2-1,CASSVARGQRRNEQFF,TGTGCCAGCAGCGTAGCTAGGGGGCAGCGACGAAATGAGCAGTTCTTC